This T cell receptor beta chain was observed in a study of T-cell reconstitution after alpha-beta-depleted transplantation in children. CDR3 length equals 11 residues. Trimming stripped 5 bases from V and 8 bases from J, with 10 bases between. Germline V gene data show CDR1 as DFQATT and CDR2 as SNEGSKA (reference sequence). This clonotype was seen a handful of times. Unique molecular identifiers were incorporated when the TCRbeta library was constructed. One entry per CDR3 protein, called by TCRdb with MiXCR from the PCR reads. The sample lists approximately 400,000 distinct CDR3 sequences; 11% were seen once.

The V and J genes are TRBV20-1 and TRBJ2-1, with D maybe TRBD1 (6 bases). The specimen comprised PBMCs from the stem cell graft donor, sampled from the stem cell graft. The source of this sequence is a human donor who donated a stem cell graft to a child with acute myeloid leukemia. CDR3 sequence reads: CSADRRDEQFF. The CDR3, as DNA: TGCAGTGCTGACAGGCGGGATGAGCAGTTCTTC.